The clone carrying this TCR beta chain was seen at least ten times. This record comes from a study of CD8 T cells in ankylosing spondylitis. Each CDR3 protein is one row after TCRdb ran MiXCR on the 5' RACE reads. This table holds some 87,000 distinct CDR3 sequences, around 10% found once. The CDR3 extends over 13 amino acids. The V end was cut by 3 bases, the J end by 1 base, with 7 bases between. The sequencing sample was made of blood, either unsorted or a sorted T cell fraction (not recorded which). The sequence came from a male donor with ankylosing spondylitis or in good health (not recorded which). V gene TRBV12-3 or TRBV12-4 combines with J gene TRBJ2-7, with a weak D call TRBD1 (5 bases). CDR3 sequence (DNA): TGTGCCAGCAGTTTTCAGGGTTCCTACGAGCAGTACTTC. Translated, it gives CASSFQGSYEQYF.